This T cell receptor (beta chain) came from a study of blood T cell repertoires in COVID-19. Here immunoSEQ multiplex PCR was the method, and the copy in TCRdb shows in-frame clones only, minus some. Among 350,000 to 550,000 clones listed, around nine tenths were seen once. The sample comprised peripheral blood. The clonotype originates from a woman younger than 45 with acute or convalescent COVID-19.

CDR3 coding DNA: TGTGCCAGCTCAAGAACGGGACAGGGGGCTTCAAATGAGCAGTTCTTC. Its protein is CASSRTGQGASNEQFF. This chain uses TRBV18 with TRBJ2-1, with 12 bases matching TRBD1. Germline CDR1 is KGHSH and CDR2 is LQKENI. The length of the CDR3 is 16 residues. The junction had 9 bases not matched to a gene; V was cut back by 5 bases and J by 7 bases.